The 26 T cell receptor beta chains reported below all come from one sample, sequenced in a study of spatial heterogeneity in lung cancer. Regarding time point: sample taken at primary tumor resection. TCRs were sequenced from unsorted whole RNA of tumor, nontumor lung or PBMC. TCRdb recomputed calls from the 5' RACE reads with MiXCR, one row per CDR3 protein. The data contain 35,000 or so distinct CDR3 sequences, around 5.2% of them singletons. Sample: PBMCs, taken at surgery. Receptors were obtained from a female donor with early-stage non-small cell lung cancer.

The CDR3 loop is CASSRPGGQSEAFF. Written as DNA, the CDR3 is TGTGCCAGCAGCCGTCCGGGGGGGCAGAGTGAAGCTTTCTTT. The chain recombines TRBV7-3 with TRBJ1-1, with TRBD1 as a possible D gene (6 bases). The CDR3 length is 14 residues. Trimming shortened V by 5 bases and J by 7 bases, and 17 bases separated the two germline ends. Germline values: CDR1 SGHTA, CDR2 FQGTGA.

CDR3 protein: CAWSVRGSYDQPQHF. CDR3 sequence (DNA): TGTGCCTGGAGTGTACGAGGGTCCTACGATCAGCCCCAGCATTTT. The chain uses TRBV30 and TRBJ1-5; D is unclear. The CDR3 sequence is 15 residues long. Trimming cost V 0 bases and J 5 bases, with 14 bases left between them. CDR1 and CDR2 from the germline V gene are GTSNPN and SVGIG (reference sequence).

The rearrangement links TRBV7-2 to TRBJ2-1, with D possibly being TRBD2 (5 bases). The CDR3 runs 14 residues. Trimming took 4 bases from V and 3 from J, leaving 10 bases between them. Germline CDR1 is SGHTA and CDR2 is FQGNSA. CDR3 bases: TGTGCCAGCAGCTCTGGCGGGTACTACAATGAGCAGTTCTTC. Amino acids: CASSSGGYYNEQFF.

This clonotype has ten or more counts. The CDR3 coding sequence is TGTGCCAGCAGTTGGTCCCTAGCGGGAGGCCCCAATGAGCAGTTCTTC. Its translation is CASSWSLAGGPNEQFF. The chain couples TRBV6-5 to TRBJ2-1, with 11 bases fitting TRBD2. V was clipped by 4 bases and J by 6 bases; unmatched bases: 8. This CDR3 is 16 amino acids long. CDR1 is MNHEY and CDR2 is SVGAGI in the germline V gene.

In this sample, this clonotype turned up many times. The rearrangement links TRBV5-1 to TRBJ2-5; 10 positions match TRBD2. The ends lost 4 bases at V and 5 bases at J; junction bases unmatched: 11. Germline CDR1 SGHRS, CDR2 YFSETQ. This CDR3 comprises 16 residues. CDR3 sequence: CASSMISGGPLETQYF. CDR3 coding DNA: TGCGCCAGCAGCATGATTAGCGGGGGGCCCTTGGAGACCCAGTACTTC.

This clonotype was seen ten or more times. J is TRBJ2-7 and V is TRBV6-1, with D maybe TRBD2 (6 bases). The germline V gene encodes CDR1 MNHNS and CDR2 SASEGT. The V and J ends lost 4 bases and 6 bases respectively, with 16 bases between them. The CDR3 is 14 amino acids. This CDR3 reads CASSGWGLSSEQYF. The CDR3 DNA sequence: TGTGCCAGCAGTGGTTGGGGACTTTCAAGCGAGCAGTACTTC.

The V gene is TRBV12-3 or TRBV12-4, the J gene TRBJ2-3; D is perhaps TRBD1 (6 bases). CDR3 length: 15 amino acids. Trimming removed 7 bases at V and 2 bases at J, with 16 bases between. The chain's CDR3 is CASTLRGTPTDTQYF. The CDR3 nucleotides read TGTGCCAGCACCTTGAGGGGGACACCCACAGATACGCAGTATTTT.

This clonotype was observed many times. J is TRBJ2-1 and V is TRBV6-2 or TRBV6-3; D gene uncertain. Germline V gives CDR1 MNHEY, CDR2 SVGEGT. The V gene lost 2 bases and the J gene lost 3 bases, with 11 bases spanning the gap. The CDR3 runs to 15 residues. CDR3 loop: CASSYEAAVYNEQFF. The CDR3 DNA sequence: TGTGCCAGCAGTTACGAGGCGGCTGTCTACAATGAGCAGTTCTTC.

This clonotype came up many times. The rearrangement uses TRBV24-1 and TRBJ1-6; no definite D call. The CDR3 covers 11 residues. Deletions cut 5 bases from V and 10 bases from J, with 5 bases between. Germline V gene sequence: CDR1 KGHDR, CDR2 SFDVKD. DNA of the CDR3: TGTGCCACCAGTGCTATGTCACCCCTCCACTTT. Translated, it gives CATSAMSPLHF.

This clonotype was seen repeatedly, ten times or more. V gene TRBV10-1 combines with J gene TRBJ2-7, with TRBD2 matching 8 bases. The CDR3 is made up of 14 amino acids. From germline, CDR1 is WNHNN and CDR2 SYGVQD (reference sequence). With V trimmed by 8 bases and J by 6 bases, 12 bases remained unmatched. CDR3 DNA sequence: TGCGCCAGCTCTGATAGCGGGACCGCGGGCGAGCAGTACTTC. Amino acid sequence: CASSDSGTAGEQYF.

This clonotype occurred many times. The V and J genes are TRBV28 and TRBJ1-2; 7 bases are shared with TRBD1. Germline V gene lookup returns CDR1 MDHEN and CDR2 SYDVKM. The CDR3 is 15 residues long. Losses at the gene ends were 5 bases for V and 4 bases for J; bases not matched to a gene: 10. The CDR3 here is CASSPGDSFAYGYTF. The CDR3 nucleotides are TGTGCCAGCAGTCCTGGGGACAGCTTCGCCTATGGCTACACCTTC.

This clonotype has ten or more counts. The J gene is TRBJ2-3, the V gene TRBV10-3; D remains unclear. This CDR3 has 14 amino acids. CDR1 is ENHRY and CDR2 is SYGVKD in the germline V gene. Trimming cost V 0 bases and J 1 base, with 5 bases left between them. The CDR3, as DNA: TGTGCCATCAGTGAGTCGGTGGGCACAGATACGCAGTATTTT. Translating gives CAISESVGTDTQYF.

Ten or more counts support this clonotype. The chain has TRBV7-8 and TRBJ2-5, with D possibly matching TRBD1 (6 bases). V was clipped by 1 base and J by 7 bases, with 13 bases between them. Germline CDR1 SGHVS, CDR2 FQNEAQ. This CDR3 has 14 amino acids. The CDR3 nucleotides are TGTGCCAGCAGCTTAGATGGGGGCTTTGGGACCCAGTACTTC. It yields the protein CASSLDGGFGTQYF.

In this sample, this clonotype turned up many times. The J gene is TRBJ1-2, the V gene TRBV27; D is unclear. The CDR3 is 12 amino acids. Germline V CDR1 and CDR2: MNHEY, SMNVEV (reference sequence). The V end lost 3 bases, the J end lost 3 bases, and 5 bases lay between the germline ends. The CDR3 DNA follows: TGTGCCAGCAGTTTTACGTACTATGGCTACACCTTC. Its protein product is CASSFTYYGYTF.

The chain carries TRBV6-6 and TRBJ2-1; 7 bases match TRBD2. The CDR3 runs to 14 residues. V trimming: 5 bases; J trimming: 7 bases; junction bases outside the gene matches: 8. CDR1 MNHNY and CDR2 SVGAGI come from the germline V gene (reference sequence). CDR3 region: CASSPGGSVNEQFF. Here the CDR3 DNA reads TGTGCCAGCAGTCCTGGCGGGAGTGTGAATGAGCAGTTCTTC.

The sample holds many counts of this clonotype. The chain couples TRBV3-1 to TRBJ2-5, with D uncertain. Trimming took 2 bases from V and 1 from J, leaving 8 bases between them. Germline V CDR1 and CDR2: LGHDT, YNNKEL (reference sequence). The CDR3 loop spans 14 amino acids. This CDR3 reads CASSQFVSQETQYF. The CDR3 DNA sequence: TGTGCCAGCAGCCAATTCGTCTCCCAAGAGACCCAGTACTTC.

This clonotype has at least ten counts. J is TRBJ1-5 and V is TRBV7-8; D unclear. Germline values: CDR1 SGHVS, CDR2 FQNEAQ. The CDR3 is 13 residues long. V was shortened by 3 bases and J by 4 bases, with 7 bases between the two germline ends. The CDR3: CASSFNGNQPQHF. CDR3 sequence (DNA): TGTGCCAGCAGCTTTAACGGAAATCAGCCCCAGCATTTT.

The sample holds many counts of this clonotype. The chain links TRBV18 to TRBJ2-1, with TRBD2 matching over 9 bases. The germline gives CDR1 KGHSH, CDR2 LQKENI. The CDR3 contains 17 residues. V dropped 6 bases and J dropped 8; count of bases not matched to a gene: 17. The CDR3 DNA follows: TGTGCCAGCTCTCGACCACTAGCGGGCCCCCCGTGGCATGAGCAGTTCTTC. Residues: CASSRPLAGPPWHEQFF.

This clonotype was counted many times. The chain couples TRBV7-2 to TRBJ2-3; D remains ambiguous. V lost 5 bases and J 0 bases, leaving 9 bases between the germline ends. Germline V lookup: CDR1 SGHTA, CDR2 FQGNSA. The CDR3 spans 14 residues. The CDR3, as DNA: TGTGCCAGCAGCCTCGTAAAGAGCACAGATACGCAGTATTTT. This translates into CASSLVKSTDTQYF.

At least ten counts were recorded for this clonotype. This rearrangement joins TRBV5-5 to TRBJ2-5; D is uncertain. V shed 4 bases and J shed 5 bases, with 9 bases lying between them. There are 12 residues in the CDR3. Germline lookup yields CDR1 SGHKS and CDR2 YYEKEE (reference sequence). The DNA for the CDR3 is TGTGCCAGCAGCCCATATGAGGAGACCCAGTACTTC. Protein product: CASSPYEETQYF.

This clonotype was detected ten times or more. V and J are TRBV20-1 and TRBJ1-1; D gene unclear. Per germline, CDR1 DFQATT and CDR2 SNEGSKA (reference sequence). Trimming left V 6 bases short and J 1 base short, with 15 bases between. This CDR3 spans 14 amino acids. The CDR3 nucleotides read TGCAGTGCCCAGACGGCAGAGACGAACACTGAAGCTTTCTTT. This gives the protein CSAQTAETNTEAFF.

This clonotype was observed many times. The junction and the germline gene differ at one end; a read error may be behind it. V usage is TRBV6-6 and J usage is TRBJ2-7; TRBD2 matches at 9 bases. Germline V gene lookup returns CDR1 MNHNY and CDR2 SVGAGI (reference sequence). The CDR3 length is 12 residues. This chain's CDR3 is CASSFHSGGPDF. CDR3 in DNA: TGTGCCAGCAGCTTCCATAGCGGGGGCCCCGACTTC.

In its sample, this clonotype was seen many times. This chain joins TRBV18 and TRBJ2-3, with unresolved D. The CDR3 is made up of 13 amino acids. Germline loops: CDR1 KGHSH, CDR2 LQKENI. The V and J ends lost 3 bases and 5 bases respectively, with 9 bases between them. The CDR3 DNA is TGTGCCAGCTCACCTCCAGAACGAGATACGCAGTATTTT. Its translation is CASSPPERDTQYF.

J is TRBJ2-5 and V is TRBV7-2; perhaps TRBD2 as D (6 bases). Between the trimmed V and J ends, which lost 8 bases and 5 bases, there was a span of 6 bases. The CDR3 is 10 amino acids. CDR1 is SGHTA and CDR2 is FQGNSA in the germline V gene. The CDR3 DNA reads as TGTGCCAGCGGGGGGGAGACCCAGTACTTC. Protein sequence: CASGGETQYF.

This chain joins TRBV2 and TRBJ2-1, with D hard to call. CDR3 length: 14 residues. The germline V gene has CDR1 SNHLY and CDR2 FYNNEI. V lost 0 bases, J lost 8 bases, and 11 bases lay in between. Written as DNA, the CDR3 is TGTGCCAGCAGTGAAGCCGGAGTTTCTGATGAGCAGTTCTTC. It yields the protein CASSEAGVSDEQFF.

This clonotype was detected ten times or more. This chain uses TRBV11-2 with TRBJ2-3, with 10 bases identical to TRBD1. This CDR3 comprises 14 residues. V shed 5 bases, J shed 4 bases, and the junction held 3 bases outside the gene matches. Germline assignment: CDR1 SGHAT and CDR2 FQNNGV. The CDR3 nucleotides read TGTGCCAGCAGCGCGGACAGGGGGGCAGATACGCAGTATTTT. As protein: CASSADRGADTQYF.